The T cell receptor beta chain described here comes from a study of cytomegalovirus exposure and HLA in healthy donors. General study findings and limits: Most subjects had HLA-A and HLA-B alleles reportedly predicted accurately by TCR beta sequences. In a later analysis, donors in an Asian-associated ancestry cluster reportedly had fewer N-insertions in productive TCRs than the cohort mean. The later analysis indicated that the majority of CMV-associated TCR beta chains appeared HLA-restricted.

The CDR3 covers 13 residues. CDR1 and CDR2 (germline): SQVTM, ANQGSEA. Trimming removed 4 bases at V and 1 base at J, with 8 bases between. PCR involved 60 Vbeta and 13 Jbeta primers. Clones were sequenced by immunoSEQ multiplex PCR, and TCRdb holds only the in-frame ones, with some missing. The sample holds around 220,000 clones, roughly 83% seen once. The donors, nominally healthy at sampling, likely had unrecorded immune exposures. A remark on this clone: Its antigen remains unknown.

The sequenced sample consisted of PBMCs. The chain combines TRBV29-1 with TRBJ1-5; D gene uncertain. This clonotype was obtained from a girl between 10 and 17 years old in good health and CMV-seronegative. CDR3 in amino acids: CSVGSGSNQPQHF. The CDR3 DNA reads TGCAGCGTTGGGTCGGGAAGCAATCAGCCCCAGCATTTT.